This T cell receptor (beta chain) comes out of a study of CD8+ T cells in alopecia areata. Comment on this clone: What it binds is not known. Other DNA sequences of this sample code for an identical CDR3.

Obtained from alopecia areata patients were lesional scalp punch biopsies along with peripheral blood. Sorting of PBMCs yielded the CD4+ and CD8+ T cells. Once RNA had been extracted, it was reverse transcribed into cDNA to act as the sequencing template. The table came from immunoSEQ multiplex PCR; TCRdb's copy has only in-frame clones and leaves some out. The data contain roughly 140,000 clones, under 60% of them singletons. General study findings and limits: Lesional scalp exceeded normal scalp in clonality, especially in alopecia totalis/universalis.

V lost 2 bases and J lost 0, with 8 bases in between. CDR3 length equals 13 residues. CDR1 and CDR2 from the germline V gene are SQVTM and ANQGSEA. Sequenced material: CD8+ T cells sorted from blood, taken at week 0. This receptor was taken from a human donor with alopecia areata. The chain links TRBV29-1 to TRBJ2-7; D ambiguous. The CDR3 DNA sequence: TGCAGCGTTGAATCTCTCGACTCCTACGAGCAGTACTTC. Amino acid sequence: CSVESLDSYEQYF.